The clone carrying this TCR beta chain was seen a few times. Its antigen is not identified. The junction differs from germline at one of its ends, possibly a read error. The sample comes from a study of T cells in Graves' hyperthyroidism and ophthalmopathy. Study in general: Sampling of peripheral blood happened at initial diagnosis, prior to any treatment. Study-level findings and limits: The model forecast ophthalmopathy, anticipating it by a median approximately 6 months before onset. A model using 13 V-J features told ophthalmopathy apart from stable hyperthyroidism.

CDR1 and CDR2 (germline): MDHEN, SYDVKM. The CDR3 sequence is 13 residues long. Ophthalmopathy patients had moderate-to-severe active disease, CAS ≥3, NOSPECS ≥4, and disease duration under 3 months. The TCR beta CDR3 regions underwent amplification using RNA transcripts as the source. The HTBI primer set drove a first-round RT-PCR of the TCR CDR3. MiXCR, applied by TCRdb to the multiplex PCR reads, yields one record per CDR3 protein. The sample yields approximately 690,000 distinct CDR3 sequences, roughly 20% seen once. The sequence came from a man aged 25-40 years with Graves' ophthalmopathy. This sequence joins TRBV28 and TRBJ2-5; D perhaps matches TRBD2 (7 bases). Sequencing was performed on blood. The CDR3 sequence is CASRPAGQETQCF. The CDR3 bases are TGTGCCAGCAGACCAGCGGGACAAGAGACCCAGTGCTTC.